This is a list of T cell receptor beta chains from one sample in a study of control samples from healthy donors and cancer patients. Profiling relied on immunoSEQ multiplex PCR, and the TCRdb table lists in-frame clones only, not all of them. The table shows more than 95,000 clones, with roughly 87% occurring only once. The sequencing sample was made of blood. The receptors come from a man in his late teens or twenties in good health. Each CDR3 is given with its conserved first and last residue. The D gene is left open where the match is weak. Size values are once, few and many counts, or a class for expanded clones, and some rows have none.

>TRBV18|.|.|TRBJ1-5
CASSHRTDGGYSNQPQHF
TGTGCCAGCTCACACAGGACGGACGGCGGGTATAGCAATCAGCCCCAGCATTTT
>TRBV25-1|TRBD1|.|TRBJ1-4
CASSEGQGPNEKLFF
TGTGCCAGCAGTGAAGGACAGGGGCCTAATGAAAAACTGTTTTTT
>TRBV29-1|.|.|TRBJ2-1
CSDLRGFEQFF
TGCAGCGATCTCAGGGGATTTGAGCAGTTCTTC
>TRBV7-3|.|.|TRBJ1-3
CASSLNGGAGASGNTIYF
TGTGCCAGCAGCTTAAATGGAGGGGCGGGCGCATCAGGAAACACCATATATTTT
>TRBV19|TRBD1|.|TRBJ2-7
CASSPRDRGSHEQYF
TGTGCCAGTAGTCCCAGGGACAGGGGGAGCCACGAGCAGTACTTC
>TRBV19|.|.|TRBJ1-4
CASTDGGEKLFF
TGTGCCAGTACCGATGGGGGGGAAAAACTGTTTTTT
>TRBV7-8|.|.|TRBJ1-4
CASSPHRATNEKLFF
TGTGCCAGCAGCCCTCACAGGGCAACTAATGAAAAACTGTTTTTT
>TRBV5-5|.|.|TRBJ1-2
CASSSTGYLTF
TGTGCCAGCAGCTCTACAGGGTACCTAACCTTC
>TRBV19|TRBD2|.|TRBJ2-1
CASSTGRGRDTYNEQFF
TGTGCCAGTAGTACCGGACGCGGGAGGGATACCTACAATGAGCAGTTCTTC
>TRBV29-1|.|.|TRBJ2-1
CSVVKLGNEQFF
TGCAGCGTTGTTAAACTAGGGAATGAGCAGTTCTTC
>TRBV10-2|.|.|TRBJ1-5
CASSESRGSGQPQHF
TGCGCCAGCAGTGAGTCTCGAGGGTCGGGGCAGCCCCAGCATTTT
>TRBV7-3|TRBD2|.|TRBJ2-1
CASSLPDGRWNEQFF
TGTGCCAGCAGCTTGCCCGACGGGAGGTGGAATGAGCAGTTCTTC
>TRBV5-1|TRBD1|.|TRBJ1-2
CASTFAGTGVGYTF
TGCGCCAGCACCTTTGCGGGGACAGGGGTTGGCTACACCTTC
>TRBV19|.|.|TRBJ1-2
CASTPGTVYGYTF
TGTGCCAGTACACCCGGGACGGTTTATGGCTACACCTTC
>TRBV13|.|.|TRBJ2-5
CASSLPGSQETQYF
TGTGCCAGCAGCTTACCAGGAAGCCAAGAGACCCAGTACTTC
>TRBV5-1|TRBD2|.|TRBJ2-1
CASSARLAGGLNEQFF
TGCGCCAGCAGCGCCCGACTAGCGGGAGGTCTTAATGAGCAGTTCTTC
>TRBV7-2|TRBD2|few|TRBJ2-7
CASSRGGRAYEQYF
TGTGCCAGCAGCCGCGGAGGGAGGGCCTACGAGCAGTACTTC
>TRBV2|TRBD1|.|TRBJ1-1
CASTWTGTNTEAFF
TGTGCCAGCACGTGGACAGGGACGAACACTGAAGCTTTCTTT
>TRBV7-2|TRBD1|.|TRBJ1-2
CASSRDRSSYGYTF
TGTGCCAGCAGCCGGGACAGAAGTAGCTATGGCTACACCTTC
>TRBV3-1/TRBV3-2|.|.|TRBJ1-5
CASSQGGGSNQPQHF
TGTGCCAGCAGCCAAGGTGGGGGGAGCAATCAGCCCCAGCATTTT
>TRBV5-4|TRBD1|many|TRBJ2-4
CASSMGQGLSKQYF
TGTGCCAGCAGTATGGGACAGGGCCTGAGCAAGCAGTACTTC
>TRBV7-2|.|.|TRBJ2-7
CASSHVGTKGREQYF
TGTGCCAGCAGCCACGTCGGTACTAAGGGGAGGGAGCAGTACTTC
>TRBV2|.|.|TRBJ2-7
CASSVRGNGPLSYEQYF
TGTGCCAGCAGTGTAAGGGGGAACGGGCCGCTCTCCTACGAGCAGTACTTC
>TRBV9|TRBD1|.|TRBJ2-1
CASRPGGRPPTGPNEQFF
TGTGCCAGCAGGCCAGGGGGACGCCCTCCGACAGGGCCAAATGAGCAGTTCTTC
>TRBV2|TRBD2|.|TRBJ2-7
CASGTGLALSYEQYF
TGTGCCAGCGGTACCGGACTAGCGCTATCCTACGAGCAGTACTTC
>TRBV19|.|.|TRBJ2-5
CASSIDRGAGETQYF
TGTGCCAGTAGTATAGATCGGGGGGCTGGAGAGACCCAGTACTTC
>TRBV7-8|TRBD2|.|TRBJ2-1
CASSLAGANHEQFF
TGTGCCAGCAGCTTGGCGGGAGCAAACCATGAGCAGTTCTTC
>TRBV10-1|.|few|TRBJ1-1
CASRGNGEAFF
TGCGCCAGCAGGGGGAACGGTGAAGCTTTCTTT
>TRBV12-3/TRBV12-4|.|.|TRBJ1-2
CASTHRVEGGYTF
TGTGCCAGCACCCACAGGGTCGAAGGTGGCTACACCTTC
>TRBV19|.|.|TRBJ2-1
CASSKPAGLLVYEQFF
TGTGCCAGTAGTAAACCCGCAGGGCTACTGGTATATGAGCAGTTCTTC
>TRBV25-1|.|.|TRBJ1-6
CASSGQIYNSPLHF
TGTGCCAGCAGTGGACAGATCTATAATTCACCCCTCCACTTT
>TRBV12-5|TRBD2|once|TRBJ2-1
CARFLAGHYNEQFF
TGTGCTAGGTTCCTAGCGGGCCACTACAATGAGCAGTTCTTC
>TRBV12-5|.|.|TRBJ1-5
CASGFGPTVDQPQHF
TGTGCTAGTGGTTTTGGCCCAACGGTGGATCAGCCCCAGCATTTT
>TRBV14|.|.|TRBJ1-2
CASSPTWGAGSYGYTF
TGTGCCAGCAGCCCGACGTGGGGGGCAGGTAGCTATGGCTACACCTTC
>TRBV30|.|.|TRBJ1-3
CAWGDGGNTIYF
TGTGCCTGGGGGGACGGGGGAAACACCATATATTTT
>TRBV12-3/TRBV12-4|.|.|TRBJ2-1
CASSGQYNEQFF
TGTGCCAGCAGTGGACAGTACAATGAGCAGTTCTTC
>TRBV6-5|.|.|TRBJ2-1
CASSSLLKVGKDEQFF
TGTGCCAGCAGTTCACTACTCAAAGTTGGTAAGGATGAGCAGTTCTTC
>TRBV28|TRBD1|.|TRBJ2-7
CASSTPGQVGEQYF
TGTGCCAGCAGTACCCCGGGACAGGTGGGCGAGCAGTACTTC
>TRBV28|.|.|TRBJ2-2
CASRTGLNTGELFF
TGTGCCAGCAGGACAGGTTTGAACACCGGGGAGCTGTTTTTT
>TRBV11-3|.|once|TRBJ2-2
CASSRVIGATNTGELFF
TGTGCCAGCAGCCGAGTAATAGGGGCGACGAACACCGGGGAGCTGTTTTTT
>TRBV4-2|.|.|TRBJ1-5
CASSQRSEQPQHF
TGTGCCAGCAGCCAAAGATCAGAACAGCCCCAGCATTTT
>TRBV5-1|.|few|TRBJ1-3
CASSLFPGSGNTIYF
TGCGCCAGCAGCTTGTTCCCGGGATCTGGAAACACCATATATTTT
>TRBV6-5|TRBD1|.|TRBJ1-1
CASPQVIDRGTEAFF
TGTGCCAGCCCGCAAGTTATCGACAGGGGCACTGAAGCTTTCTTT
>TRBV5-1|TRBD1|.|TRBJ2-2
CASSHRTGRRPSVEPGELFF
TGCGCCAGCAGCCACCGGACAGGCAGAAGACCGAGTGTAGAACCCGGGGAGCTGTTTTTT
>TRBV19|TRBD1|.|TRBJ2-5
CASSITGQGAKTQYF
TGTGCCAGTAGTATTACGGGACAGGGGGCCAAGACCCAGTACTTC
>TRBV30|.|.|TRBJ2-5
CAWNTGPAVTQYF
TGTGCCTGGAACACGGGGCCTGCGGTGACCCAGTACTTC
>TRBV7-8|TRBD2|.|TRBJ2-1
CASSSLAGGLTEQFF
TGTGCCAGCAGCTCTTTAGCGGGAGGTTTGACTGAGCAGTTCTTC
>TRBV27|.|once|TRBJ1-6
CASSYVRTDDLNSPLHF
TGTGCCAGCAGTTACGTCCGCACCGACGACCTAAATTCACCCCTCCACTTT
>TRBV6-5|TRBD1|.|TRBJ1-1
CASRVQGANTEAFF
TGTGCCAGCAGGGTACAGGGGGCAAACACTGAAGCTTTCTTT
>TRBV6-4|.|.|TRBJ2-3
CASSLSGSEADTQYF
TGTGCCAGCAGCCTTAGCGGCTCTGAGGCAGATACGCAGTATTTT